The clone carrying this TCR beta chain was recorded once. Its target is not known. The data stem from a study of tumor-infiltrating lymphocytes in localized non-small cell lung cancer. Study findings and constraints: Each assay used a separate piece of the same tissue.

Germline CDR1 reads SGHRS; CDR2 reads YFSETQ. This CDR3 has 15 amino acids. V shed 2 bases and J 6 bases; nucleotides not matched to a gene: 8. Method: immunoSEQ multiplex PCR; TCRdb's copy keeps in-frame clones and lacks some. The sample records 12,000 or so clones, 84% being singletons. This clonotype was sampled from a human donor with non-small cell lung cancer. What was sequenced was lung tumor tissue. The rearrangement links TRBV5-1 to TRBJ2-4; 7 nucleotides line up with TRBD1. The CDR3 here is CASSFPLTGVNIQYF. CDR3 in DNA: TGCGCCAGCAGCTTCCCCCTAACAGGGGTAAACATTCAGTACTTC.